These T cell receptor beta chains were read from a single sample in a study of blood T cell repertoires in COVID-19. Generated by immunoSEQ multiplex PCR, the TCRdb table keeps only in-frame clones and is missing some. The sample records about 220,000 clones, 86% being singletons. Specimen: PBMCs or T cells enriched from blood (not recorded which). These receptor sequences come from a woman aged 40 to 50 with acute COVID-19. Both conserved end residues are part of each CDR3. The order of the fields is clone size, V gene, CDR3 protein. Clone size is not always given. Where it is, it says once, few, many or a class for expanded clones.

>NA|TRBV5-8
CASSLTSRVNEQFF
>NA|TRBV27
CASSPLHRGTLYGYTF
>NA|TRBV15
CATSTQGGLNTEAFF
>NA|TRBV19
CASRAVTGGSAYGYTF
>NA|TRBV18
CASSPPDRVRNTIYF
>few|TRBV5-1
CASSALNSDTQYF
>NA|TRBV4-3
CASSQYRLNTEAFF
>once|TRBV3-1/TRBV3-2
CASSQGTSGRPQHF
>NA|TRBV15
CATSRMTDTDTQYF
>NA|TRBV5-1
CASSSLSSGGTDTQYF
>NA|TRBV30
CAWSVTVRDRGLGTEAFF
>NA|TRBV7-3
CASSLTAGTRLREQFF
>NA|TRBV7-9
CASREGTGSHEKLFF
>NA|TRBV6-1
CASSDPGRQVDTEAFF
>once|TRBV29-1
CSVGFRFTGGANTEAFF
>NA|TRBV9
CASSPVGGFTEAFF
>NA|TRBV7-3
CASSASGTGNTEAFF
>NA|TRBV3-1/TRBV3-2
CASSRKGSRRYTEAFF
>NA|TRBV29-1
CSVGGGLGSNEQFF
>NA|TRBV5-5
CASSSPTGKVDYGYTF
>NA|TRBV18
CASSPDRAGGYTF
>NA|TRBV12-3/TRBV12-4
CASSTPGQEVFF
>NA|TRBV5-1
CASSLEGRTEAFF
>NA|TRBV6-6
CASRSSGNEQPQHF
>NA|TRBV19
CASSIVASLTSYGYTF